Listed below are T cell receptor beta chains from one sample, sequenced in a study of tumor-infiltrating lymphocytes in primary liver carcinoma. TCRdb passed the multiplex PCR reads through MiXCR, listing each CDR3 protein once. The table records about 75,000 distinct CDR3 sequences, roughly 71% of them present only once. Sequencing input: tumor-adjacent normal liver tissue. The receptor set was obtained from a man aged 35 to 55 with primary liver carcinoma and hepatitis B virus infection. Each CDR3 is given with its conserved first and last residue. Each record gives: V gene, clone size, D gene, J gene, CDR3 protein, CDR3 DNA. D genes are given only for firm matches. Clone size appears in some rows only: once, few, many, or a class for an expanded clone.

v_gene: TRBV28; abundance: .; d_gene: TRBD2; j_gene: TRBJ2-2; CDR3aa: CASSSTHRQGTSGRGDTGELFF; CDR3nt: TGTGCCAGCAGTTCTACACACCGACAGGGGACAAGCGGGAGGGGGGACACCGGGGAGCTGTTTTTT
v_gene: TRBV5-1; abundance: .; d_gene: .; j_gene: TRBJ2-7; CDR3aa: CASSLGLSGAFEQYF; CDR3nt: TGCGCCAGCAGCTTGGGACTATCGGGAGCCTTCGAGCAGTACTTC
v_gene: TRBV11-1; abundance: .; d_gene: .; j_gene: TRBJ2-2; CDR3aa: CASSLVRFRELFF; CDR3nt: TGTGCCAGCAGTTTAGTACGTTTCAGGGAACTGTTTTTT
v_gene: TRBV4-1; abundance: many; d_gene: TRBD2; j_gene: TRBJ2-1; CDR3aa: CASSQRGLAGGGSYNEQFF; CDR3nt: TGCGCCAGCAGCCAACGGGGGCTAGCGGGAGGTGGCTCCTACAATGAGCAGTTCTTC
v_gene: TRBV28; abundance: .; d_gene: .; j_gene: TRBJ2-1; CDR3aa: CANGTFGAGLLYEQFF; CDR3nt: TGTGCCAACGGAACGTTTGGGGCAGGGTTACTCTATGAGCAGTTCTTC
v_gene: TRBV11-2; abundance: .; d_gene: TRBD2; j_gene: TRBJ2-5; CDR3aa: CASSRGGTRHF; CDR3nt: TGTGCCAGCAGCCGGGGGGGGACCCGGCACTTC
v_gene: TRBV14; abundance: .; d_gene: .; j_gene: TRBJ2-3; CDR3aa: CASSQEGEDTQYF; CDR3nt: TGCGCCAGCAGCCAAGAAGGCGAAGATACACAGTATTTT
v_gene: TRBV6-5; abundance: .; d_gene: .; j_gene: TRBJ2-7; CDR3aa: CASSLRSLRDEQYF; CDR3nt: TGTGCCAGCAGTTTACGTAGTCTTCGAGACGAGCAGTACTTC
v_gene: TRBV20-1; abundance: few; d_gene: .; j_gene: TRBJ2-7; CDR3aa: CSAQSYEQYF; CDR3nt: TGCAGTGCTCAGTCCTACGAGCAGTACTTC
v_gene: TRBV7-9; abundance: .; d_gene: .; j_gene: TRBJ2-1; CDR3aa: CAKSFLGEQFF; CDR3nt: TGTGCCAAGAGCTTTCTTGGTGAGCAGTTCTTC
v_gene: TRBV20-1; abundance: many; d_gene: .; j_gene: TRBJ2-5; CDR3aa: CSARVAWIQETQYF; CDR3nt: TGCAGTGCTAGAGTGGCGTGGATCCAAGAGACCCAGTACTTC
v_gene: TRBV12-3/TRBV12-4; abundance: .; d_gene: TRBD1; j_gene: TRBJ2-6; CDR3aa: CASSFGQGAPGAYVLTF; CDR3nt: TGTGCTAGCAGTTTTGGACAGGGGGCGCCTGGGGCCTACGTCCTGACTTTC
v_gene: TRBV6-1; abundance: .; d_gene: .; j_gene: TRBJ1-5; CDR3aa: CASSETRQDTVNQSQHF; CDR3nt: TGTGCCAGCAGTGAAACCCGACAAGACACAGTCAATCAATCCCAGCATTTT
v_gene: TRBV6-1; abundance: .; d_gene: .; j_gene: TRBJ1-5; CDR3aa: CASSGELYQPQHF; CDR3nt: TGTGCCAGCAGTGGGGAGCTCTATCAGCCCCAGCATTTT
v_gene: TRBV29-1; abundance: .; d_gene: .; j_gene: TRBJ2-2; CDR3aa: CSVAAGDSDTGELFF; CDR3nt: TGCAGCGTTGCCGCAGGGGATTCGGACACCGGGGAGCTGTTTTTT
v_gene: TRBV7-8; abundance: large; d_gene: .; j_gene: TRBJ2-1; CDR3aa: CASSPLGGSAVSYNEQFF; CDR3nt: TGTGCCAGCAGCCCGCTTGGAGGCTCAGCGGTCTCCTACAATGAGCAGTTCTTC
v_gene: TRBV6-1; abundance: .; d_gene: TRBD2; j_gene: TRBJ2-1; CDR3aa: CASRDAGGNEQFF; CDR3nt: TGTGCCAGCAGGGATGCGGGAGGCAATGAGCAGTTCTTC